The table lists the clone carrying this TCR beta chain with a few counts. Only one base separates this from a far larger clonotype, so it likely reflects a read error. From around 440 ng of RNA, a library with molecular barcoded alpha/delta and beta/gamma adaptors was made. TCRdb reprocessed the reads via MiXCR and lists one record per CDR3 protein. The sample has some 48,000 distinct CDR3 sequences; approximately 18% are singletons. This sample was included in a study of read filtering for tumor transcriptome and immune sequencing. Material for sequencing was a population of CD138-negative cells sorted from bone marrow. The clonotype originates from a donor over 35 with multiple myeloma.

The CDR3 spells CASSPDPGRGESQYF. As DNA, the CDR3 is TGTGCCAGCAGTCCCGACCCCGGGAGGGGAGAGTCCCAGTACTTC. The J gene is TRBJ2-5, the V gene TRBV12-3 or TRBV12-4; 8 nucleotides line up with TRBD2. The CDR3 sequence is 15 residues long.